This entry is about one TCR beta chain. Using immunoSEQ multiplex PCR, the repertoire was profiled, and TCRdb retains in-frame clones only, with some absent. The repertoire holds a few hundred thousand clones, with 90% as singletons. CDR3 length equals 14 residues. Per the germline V gene, CDR1 is LNHDA and CDR2 is SQIVND (reference sequence). Trimming took off 8 bases at V and 0 bases at J, with 14 bases between the two ends. The data are from a study of blood T cell repertoires in COVID-19. Which cohort a participant joined came from the clinical history participants gave. This clonotype originated in a man in his late teens or twenties who had recovered from COVID-19. Specimen: PBMCs or T cells enriched from blood (not recorded which). The J gene is TRBJ2-7, the V gene TRBV19; D gene unclear. The CDR3 DNA sequence: TGTGCCAGTCTCGAGACTCACGGCTCCTACGAGCAGTACTTC. The encoded protein is CASLETHGSYEQYF.